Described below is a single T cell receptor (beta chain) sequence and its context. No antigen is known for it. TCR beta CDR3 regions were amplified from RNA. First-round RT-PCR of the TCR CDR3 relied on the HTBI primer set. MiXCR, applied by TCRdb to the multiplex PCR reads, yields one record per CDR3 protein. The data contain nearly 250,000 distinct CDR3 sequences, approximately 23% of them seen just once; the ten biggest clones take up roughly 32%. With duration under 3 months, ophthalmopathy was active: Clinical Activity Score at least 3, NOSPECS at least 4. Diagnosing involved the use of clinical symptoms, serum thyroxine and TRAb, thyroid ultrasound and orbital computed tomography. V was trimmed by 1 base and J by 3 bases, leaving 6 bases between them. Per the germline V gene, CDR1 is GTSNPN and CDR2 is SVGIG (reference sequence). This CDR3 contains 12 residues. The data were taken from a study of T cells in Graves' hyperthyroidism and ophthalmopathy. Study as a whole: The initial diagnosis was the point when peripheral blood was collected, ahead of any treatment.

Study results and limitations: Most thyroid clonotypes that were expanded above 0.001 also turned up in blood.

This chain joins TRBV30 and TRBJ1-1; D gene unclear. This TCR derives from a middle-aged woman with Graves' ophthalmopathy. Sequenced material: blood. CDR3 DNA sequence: TGTGCCTGGAGTGGACCTCACACTGAAGCTTTCTTT. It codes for CAWSGPHTEAFF.